This TCR beta chain was obtained from a study of Ad26.COV2.S vaccination and SARS-CoV-2 variants. Study-wide background: Ad26.COV2.S shots went into the muscle once or twice, 56 days apart.

V shed 1 base and J shed 2 bases, with 8 bases lying between them. Per the germline V gene, CDR1 is LGHNA and CDR2 is YSLEER. This CDR3 has 15 residues. Whole-study findings and limits: Participants in the vaccine arm had higher spike-specific TCR breadth; placebo recipients had lower.

Method: immunoSEQ multiplex PCR; TCRdb's copy keeps in-frame clones and lacks some. The sample consists of fewer than 900,000 clones, roughly 90% of them appearing once. Regarding this clone: Antigen specificity is unknown.

As to treatment: roughly 18 received Ad26.COV2.S at low or high dose, single or two shots; about five received placebo; per-sample allocation not given. Sampling happened 63 days after the first vaccine or placebo injection. V and J are TRBV4-3 and TRBJ2-2; the D is unclear. This TCR derives from a person between 18 and 60 years old who received the Ad26.COV2.S COVID-19 vaccine or a placebo. The sample in question was peripheral blood, obtained in a trial of Ad26.COV2.S vaccine versus placebo. DNA of the CDR3: TGCGCCAGCAGCCAAGCGTGGGTTAACACCGGGGAGCTGTTTTTT. It encodes CASSQAWVNTGELFF.